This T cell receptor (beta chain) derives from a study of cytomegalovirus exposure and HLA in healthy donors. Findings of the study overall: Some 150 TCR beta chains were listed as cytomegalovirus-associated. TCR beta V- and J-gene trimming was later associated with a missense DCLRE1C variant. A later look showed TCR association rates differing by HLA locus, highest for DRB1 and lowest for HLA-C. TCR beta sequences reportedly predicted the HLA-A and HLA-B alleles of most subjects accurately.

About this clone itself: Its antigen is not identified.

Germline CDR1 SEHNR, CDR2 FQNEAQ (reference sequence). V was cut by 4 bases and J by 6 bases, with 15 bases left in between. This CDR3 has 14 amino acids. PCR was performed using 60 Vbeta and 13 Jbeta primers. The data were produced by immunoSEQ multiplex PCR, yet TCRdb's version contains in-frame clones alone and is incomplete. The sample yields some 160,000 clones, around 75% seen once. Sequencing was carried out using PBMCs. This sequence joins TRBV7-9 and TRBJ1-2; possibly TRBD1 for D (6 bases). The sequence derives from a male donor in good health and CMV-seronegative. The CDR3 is CASSSNRERDGYTF. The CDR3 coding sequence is TGTGCCAGCAGCTCCAACAGGGAACGCGATGGCTACACCTTC.